The 14 T cell receptor beta chains below were found in one sample sequenced in a study of blood T cell repertoires in COVID-19. Only in-frame clones appear in the TCRdb table, and some are missing; sequencing was by immunoSEQ multiplex PCR. The table lists about 140,000 clones, roughly 89% of them singletons. Sample: peripheral blood. The receptor source for this set is a young man with COVID-19, enrolled during active disease.

CDR3 sequence (DNA): TGTGCCAGCGACAGGAACCAAGAGACCCAGTACTTC. Translation: CASDRNQETQYF. V and J are TRBV5-5 and TRBJ2-5; D may be TRBD1 (6 bases). Germline CDR1 reads SGHKS; CDR2 reads YYEKEE (reference sequence). The ends were cut back, 7 bases at V and 0 bases at J, with 7 bases in the middle. This CDR3 is 12 amino acids long.

The rearrangement uses TRBV19 and TRBJ2-5, with 7 bases aligning to TRBD1. Germline CDR1 is LNHDA and CDR2 is SQIVND (reference sequence). The CDR3 spans 19 residues. J was trimmed by 2 bases and V by 0 bases; bases with no gene match: 15. The CDR3 here is CASSIEIRRRTGGQETQYF. The DNA of the CDR3 is TGTGCCAGTAGTATAGAGATCAGAAGAAGGACAGGTGGACAAGAGACCCAGTACTTC.

The CDR3 nucleotides are TGTGCCAGCAGTCATGACAAGGGGGTCATCAATGAGCAGTTCTTC. As protein: CASSHDKGVINEQFF. This chain uses TRBV6-2 or TRBV6-3 with TRBJ2-1, with a weak D call TRBD1 (6 bases). Trimming shortened V by 5 bases and J by 6 bases, and 17 bases separated the two germline ends. The germline CDR1 and CDR2 sequences are MNHEY and SVGEGT. This CDR3 is built from 15 residues.

The chain is built from TRBV7-2 and TRBJ2-7, with unresolved D. V was pared by 3 bases and J by 5 bases, with 11 bases between. The germline gives CDR1 SGHTA, CDR2 FQGNSA. This CDR3 spans 13 amino acids. CDR3 DNA sequence: TGTGCCAGCAGCTTGTCCGCGCTCGACGAGCAGTACTTC. Protein product: CASSLSALDEQYF.

The gene calls are TRBV9 and TRBJ1-1, with unresolved D. The germline V and J ends were trimmed by 4 bases and 8 bases, with 18 bases remaining between them. Germline V gives CDR1 SGDLS, CDR2 YYNGEE. This CDR3 comprises 14 residues. The CDR3 reads CASSSRPDWGEAFF. In nucleotides, the CDR3 is TGTGCCAGCAGCTCGCGACCGGACTGGGGAGAAGCTTTCTTT.

The chain links TRBV2 to TRBJ1-1, with TRBD1 as a possible D gene (5 bases). V lost 2 bases and J lost 4, with 11 bases in between. The CDR3 contains 14 residues. CDR1 is SNHLY and CDR2 is FYNNEI in the germline V gene. CDR3 amino acids: CASSERRVSTEAFF. The CDR3, as DNA: TGTGCCAGCAGTGAACGCAGGGTTAGCACTGAAGCTTTCTTT. The full variable domain, rest sourced from reference TRBV2 and TRBJ1-1, is EPEVTQTPSHQVTQMGQEVILRCVPISNHLYFYWYRQILGQKVEFLVSFYNNEISEKSEIFDDQFSVERPDGSNFTLKIRSTKLEDSAMYFCASSERRVSTEAFFGQGTRLTVV.

This sequence joins TRBV2 and TRBJ1-2; 9 bases are a match to TRBD1. The J segment lost 8 bases and the V segment lost 6 bases, leaving 13 bases of the junction unmatched. The CDR3 covers 15 residues. Germline assignment: CDR1 SNHLY and CDR2 FYNNEI. CDR3 amino acids: CASRGDGTGKVGYTF. The CDR3 DNA is TGTGCCAGCAGGGGAGATGGGACAGGGAAGGTCGGCTACACCTTC.

The V call is TRBV6-4, the J call TRBJ2-2; TRBD2 aligns across 11 bases. V lost 2 bases, J lost 7 bases, and 0 bases stayed unmatched. Germline V gene lookup returns CDR1 MRHNA and CDR2 SNTAGT. This CDR3 has 14 amino acids. The CDR3 nucleotides read TGTGCCAGCAGTGACGGACTAGCGGGCGGGGAGCTGTTTTTT. This sequence encodes CASSDGLAGGELFF.

The chain employs TRBV27 and TRBJ1-2; perhaps TRBD1 as D (5 bases). Deletions cut 5 bases from V and 4 bases from J, with 17 bases between. This CDR3 is built from 15 residues. Looked up from germline, CDR1 is MNHEY and CDR2 is SMNVEV (reference sequence). Written as DNA, the CDR3 is TGTGCCAGCAGTCCCAGGGCAATACAAGCCTATGGCTACACCTTC. Residues: CASSPRAIQAYGYTF.

The chain uses TRBV18 and TRBJ2-7; TRBD1 matches 9 bases. V was pared by 3 bases and J by 3 bases, with 6 bases of the junction left unmatched. Per the germline V gene, CDR1 is KGHSH and CDR2 is LQKENI. CDR3 size: 15 residues. CDR3 amino acids: CASSPRTGVDYEQYF. The CDR3 nucleotides are TGTGCCAGCTCACCTCGGACAGGGGTTGACTACGAGCAGTACTTC.

The gene calls are TRBV11-2 and TRBJ2-3; D is unresolved. Germline CDR1 SGHAT, CDR2 FQNNGV. Trimming removed 1 base at V and 3 bases at J, with 5 bases between. The CDR3 totals 13 residues. The CDR3: CASSLGPTDTQYF. CDR3 in DNA: TGTGCCAGCAGCTTAGGTCCTACAGATACGCAGTATTTT.

The chain couples TRBV4-1 to TRBJ1-2; D uncertain. The CDR3 totals 15 residues. Germline lookup yields CDR1 MGHRA and CDR2 YSYEKL. Trimming removed 0 bases from V and 0 bases from J, with 8 bases in between. The CDR3 region is CASSQDPGTNYGYTF. CDR3 DNA sequence: TGCGCCAGCAGCCAAGATCCGGGGACTAACTATGGCTACACCTTC.

This CDR3 reads CASSPTGTYEQYF. The CDR3 nucleotides are TGTGCCAGCAGCCCGACAGGGACCTACGAGCAGTACTTC. V usage is TRBV14 and J usage is TRBJ2-7; 7 positions agree with TRBD1. This CDR3 comprises 13 residues. Germline CDR1 and CDR2: SGHDN and FVKESK. Losses at the gene ends were 4 bases for V and 2 bases for J; bases not matched to a gene: 2.

This clone has a handful of counts. J is TRBJ2-3 and V is TRBV3-1 (or the pseudogene TRBV3-2), with 11 bases aligning to TRBD2. In germline, CDR1 is LGHDT, CDR2 YNNKEL (reference sequence). The CDR3 is 15 amino acids. The V gene end was trimmed by 4 bases and the J gene end by 0 bases; junction bases not matched to a gene: 0. CDR3 region: CASSLAGGSTDTQYF. In DNA, the CDR3 is TGTGCCAGCAGCCTAGCGGGAGGGAGCACAGATACGCAGTATTTT.